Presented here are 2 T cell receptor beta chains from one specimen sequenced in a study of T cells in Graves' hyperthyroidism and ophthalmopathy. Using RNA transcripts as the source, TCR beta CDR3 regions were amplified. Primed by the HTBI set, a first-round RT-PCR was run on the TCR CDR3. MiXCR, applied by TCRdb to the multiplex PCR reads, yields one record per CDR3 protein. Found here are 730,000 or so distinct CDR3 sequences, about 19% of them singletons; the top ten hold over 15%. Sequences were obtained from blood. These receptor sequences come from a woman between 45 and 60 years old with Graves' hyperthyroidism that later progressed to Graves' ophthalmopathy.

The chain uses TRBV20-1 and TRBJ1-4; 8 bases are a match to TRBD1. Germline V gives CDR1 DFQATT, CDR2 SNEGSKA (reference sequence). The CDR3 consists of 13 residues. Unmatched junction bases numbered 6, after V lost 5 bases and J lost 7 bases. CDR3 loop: CSAYQGAGEKLFF. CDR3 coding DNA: TGCAGTGCTTATCAGGGGGCCGGTGAAAAACTGTTTTTT.

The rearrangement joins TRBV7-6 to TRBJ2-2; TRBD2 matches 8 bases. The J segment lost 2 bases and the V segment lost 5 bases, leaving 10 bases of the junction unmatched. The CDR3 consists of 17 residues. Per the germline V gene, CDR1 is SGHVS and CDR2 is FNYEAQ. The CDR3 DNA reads TGTGCCAGCAGCCGGGGGGGGCAGGAAATTAACACCGGGGAGCTGTTTTTT. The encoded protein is CASSRGGQEINTGELFF.